This T cell receptor beta chain was found in a study of identical twins. The CDR3 loop spans 16 amino acids. Germline V lookup: CDR1 SGHTA, CDR2 FQGTGA. Trimming shortened V by 4 bases and J by 4 bases, and 16 bases separated the two germline ends. With respect to this clonotype: What it binds is unknown.

TCRdb processed the 5' RACE reads anew with MiXCR; each CDR3 protein has one entry. Of 500,000 or so distinct CDR3 sequences in the sample, 14% are singletons; the top ten hold more than 0.5%. Notes on the study in general: Models underestimated how often monozygotic twins shared out-of-frame TCR alpha.

This same sample was also taken into another study, of yellow fever vaccine responses in identical twins.

The material sequenced was CD4+ T cells sorted from blood. V gene TRBV7-3 combines with J gene TRBJ2-2; possibly TRBD1 or TRBD2 for D (7 bases each). The TCR originated in a woman under 30 in good health. CDR3 region: CASSSPGGAGTGELFF. The CDR3 bases are TGTGCCAGCAGCTCCCCAGGGGGGGCCGGCACCGGGGAGCTGTTTTTT.